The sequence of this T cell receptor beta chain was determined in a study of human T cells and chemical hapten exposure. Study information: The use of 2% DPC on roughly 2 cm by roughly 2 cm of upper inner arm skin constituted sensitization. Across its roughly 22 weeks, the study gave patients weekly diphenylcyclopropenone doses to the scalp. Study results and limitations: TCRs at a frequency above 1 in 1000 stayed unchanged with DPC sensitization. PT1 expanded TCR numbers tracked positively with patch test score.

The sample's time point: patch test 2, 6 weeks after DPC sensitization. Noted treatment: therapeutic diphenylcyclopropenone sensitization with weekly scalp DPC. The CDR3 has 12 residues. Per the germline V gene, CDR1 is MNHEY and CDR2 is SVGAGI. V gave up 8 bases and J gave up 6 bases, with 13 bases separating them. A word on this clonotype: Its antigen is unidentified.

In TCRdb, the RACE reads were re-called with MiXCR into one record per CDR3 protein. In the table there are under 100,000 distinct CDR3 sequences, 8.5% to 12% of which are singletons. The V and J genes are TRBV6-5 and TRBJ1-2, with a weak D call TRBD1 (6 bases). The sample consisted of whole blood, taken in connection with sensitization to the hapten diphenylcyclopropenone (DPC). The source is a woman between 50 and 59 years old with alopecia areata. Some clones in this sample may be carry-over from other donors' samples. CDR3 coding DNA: TGTGCCAGCCGCACAGGGTCGCATGGCTACACCTTC. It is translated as CASRTGSHGYTF.